This entry is about one T cell receptor beta chain. This entry belongs to a study of blood T cell repertoires in COVID-19. Profiled with immunoSEQ multiplex PCR; TCRdb holds only in-frame clones, not every one. The sample includes 200,000 to 250,000 clones, roughly nine tenths of them seen just once. This CDR3 has 12 amino acids. Trimming removed 8 bases at V and 4 bases at J, with 11 bases between. Germline V lookup: CDR1 MNHNY, CDR2 SVGAGI (reference sequence). Source material: peripheral blood. This receptor was taken from a man aged 18 to 30 with active or convalescent COVID-19. The gene calls are TRBV6-6 and TRBJ1-2, with D unclear. The chain's CDR3 is CASGLRSYGYTF. Here the CDR3 DNA reads TGTGCCAGCGGCTTACGGAGCTATGGCTACACCTTC.